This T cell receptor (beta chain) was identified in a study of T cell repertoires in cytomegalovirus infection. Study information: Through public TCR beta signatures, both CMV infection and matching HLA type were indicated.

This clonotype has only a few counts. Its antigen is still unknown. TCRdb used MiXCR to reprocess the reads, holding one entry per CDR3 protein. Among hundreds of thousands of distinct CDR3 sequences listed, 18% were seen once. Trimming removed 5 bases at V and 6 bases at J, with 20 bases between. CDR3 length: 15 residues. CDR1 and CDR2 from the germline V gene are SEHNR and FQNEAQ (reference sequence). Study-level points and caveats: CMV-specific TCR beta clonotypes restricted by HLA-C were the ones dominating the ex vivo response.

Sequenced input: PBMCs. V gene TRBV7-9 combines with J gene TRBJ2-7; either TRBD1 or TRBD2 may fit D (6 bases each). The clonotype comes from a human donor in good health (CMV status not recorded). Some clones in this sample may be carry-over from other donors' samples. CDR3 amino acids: CASSQAGGKMGEQYF. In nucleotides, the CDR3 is TGTGCCAGCAGCCAGGCCGGGGGCAAGATGGGCGAGCAGTACTTC.